Presented here are 2 T cell receptor beta chains from one specimen sequenced in a study of T-cell memory formation after mild COVID-19. TCRdb ran MiXCR on the 5' RACE reads and lists one entry per CDR3 protein. Among about 430,000 distinct CDR3 sequences listed, approximately 24% were seen once. The sequencing sample was made of PBMCs or a T cell subset sorted from them (not recorded which). All receptors derive from an adult woman who had mild COVID-19 (a few samples of this study predate the infection). Cell type and time point are not known.

In the case of this clonotype: One end of the junction fails to match germline, which may point to a read error. This chain connects TRBV7-7 to TRBJ2-1; 10 positions agree with TRBD2. This CDR3 is 16 amino acids long. Germline V gene sequence: CDR1 SSHAT, CDR2 FNYEAQ (reference sequence). This CDR3 is CASSSSSGSTPNEQFF. For the CDR3, the DNA is TGTGCTAGCAGCTCCTCTAGCGGGAGTACGCCCAATGAGCAGTTCTTC.

The chain links TRBV7-9 to TRBJ2-1, with 12 bases identical to TRBD2. Germline assignment: CDR1 SEHNR and CDR2 FQNEAQ (reference sequence). This CDR3 comprises 15 residues. After removal of 4 bases from V and 9 bases from J, the junction contained 7 bases not matched to a gene. CDR3 bases: TGTGCCAGCAGCTCACCTAGCGGGGGGGCCGGTGAGCAGTTCTTC. Protein sequence: CASSSPSGGAGEQFF.